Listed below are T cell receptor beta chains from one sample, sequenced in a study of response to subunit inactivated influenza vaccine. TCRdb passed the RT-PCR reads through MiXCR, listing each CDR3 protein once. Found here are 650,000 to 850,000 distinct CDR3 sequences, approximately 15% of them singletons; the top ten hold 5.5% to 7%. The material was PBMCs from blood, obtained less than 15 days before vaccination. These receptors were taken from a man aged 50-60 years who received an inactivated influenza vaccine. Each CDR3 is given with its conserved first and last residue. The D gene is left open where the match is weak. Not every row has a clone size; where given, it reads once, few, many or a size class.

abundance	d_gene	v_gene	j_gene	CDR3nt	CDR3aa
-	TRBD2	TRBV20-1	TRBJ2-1	TGCAGTGCTAGAGGGGCTAGCGGGGGGGCATCCTACAATGAGCAGTTCTTC	CSARGASGGASYNEQFF
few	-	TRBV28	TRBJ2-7	TGTGCCATCCAGGAGACCTACGAGCAGTACTTC	CAIQETYEQYF
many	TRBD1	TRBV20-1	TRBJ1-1	TGCAGCCCCCGGGACAGGGGATTCTTT	CSPRDRGFF
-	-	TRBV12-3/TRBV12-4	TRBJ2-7	TGTGCCAGCAGTCCGCCCGGGACTCCCCGCGAGCAGTACTTC	CASSPPGTPREQYF
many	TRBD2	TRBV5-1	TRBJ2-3	TGCGCCAGCAGCTCCGGGACTAGCGGGGGGGCAGATACGCAGTATTTT	CASSSGTSGGADTQYF
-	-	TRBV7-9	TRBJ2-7	TGTGCCAGCAGCTTAAGTGGAGGGGGCTTGAGCGACGAGCAGTACTTC	CASSLSGGGLSDEQYF
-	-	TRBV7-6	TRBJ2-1	TGTGCCAGCAGCTTACGGGGACGGACGAGCTCCTACAATGAGCAGTTCTTC	CASSLRGRTSSYNEQFF
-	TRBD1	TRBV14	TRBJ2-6	TGTGCCAGCAGCCGCCAGACAGGGGGCGACGTCCCTGGGGCCAACGTCCTGACTTTC	CASSRQTGGDVPGANVLTF
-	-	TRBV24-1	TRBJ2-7	TGTGCCACCAGTGCGGCCGACTTATACGAGCAGTACTTC	CATSAADLYEQYF
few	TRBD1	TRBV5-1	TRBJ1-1	TGCGCCAGCAGAGCGTTGACAGGGGGTTTCACTGAAGCTTTCTTT	CASRALTGGFTEAFF
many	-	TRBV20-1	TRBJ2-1	TGCAGTGCTAGAGATCTCGCCTCCTACAATGAGCAGTTCTTC	CSARDLASYNEQFF
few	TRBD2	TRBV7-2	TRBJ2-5	TGTGCCAGCAGCAAAACCGGGACTAGCTATAGGGAGACCCAGTACTTC	CASSKTGTSYRETQYF
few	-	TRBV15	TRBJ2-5	TGTGCCACCAGCACAAGATCGGAGACCCAGTACTTC	CATSTRSETQYF
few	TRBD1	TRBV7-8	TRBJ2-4	TGTGCCAGCAGCTCAAACAGGGGATGGCTAGCCAAAAACATTCAGTACTTC	CASSSNRGWLAKNIQYF
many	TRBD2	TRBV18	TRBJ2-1	TGTGCCAGCTCGCCGGGACTAGTGAACAATGAGCAGTTCTTC	CASSPGLVNNEQFF
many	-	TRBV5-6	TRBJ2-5	TGTGCCAGCAGCTTGCTAGCCGAGGGAACCCAGTACTTC	CASSLLAEGTQYF
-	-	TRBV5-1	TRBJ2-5	TGCGCCAGCAGCGGAGACGAAGAGACCCAGTACTTC	CASSGDEETQYF
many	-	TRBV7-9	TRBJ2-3	TGTGCCAGCAGCGGGGGGGGACAGCGCACAGATACGCAGTATTTT	CASSGGGQRTDTQYF
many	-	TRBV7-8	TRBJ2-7	TGTGCCAGCAGCTTAGAGGTGTCGACAGGCAAGACCTACGAGCAGTACTTC	CASSLEVSTGKTYEQYF
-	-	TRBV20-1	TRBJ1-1	TGCAGTGCTAGAGGGGCAGGACCGAACACTGAAGCTTTCTTT	CSARGAGPNTEAFF
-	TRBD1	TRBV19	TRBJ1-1	TGTGCCAGTCTCACAGGGGGCTTAGGGAACACTGAAGCTTTCTTT	CASLTGGLGNTEAFF
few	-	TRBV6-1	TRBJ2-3	TGTGCCAGCGGCGGTGTCTTCGGAGAAACCTGGAGCACAGATACGCAGTATTTT	CASGGVFGETWSTDTQYF
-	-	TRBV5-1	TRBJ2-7	TGCGCCAGCAGTCTTCAAACCCACTACGAGCAGTACTTC	CASSLQTHYEQYF
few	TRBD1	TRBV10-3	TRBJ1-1	TGTGCCATCAGGAGACACGGACAGGGAGGGAACACTGAAGCTTTCTTT	CAIRRHGQGGNTEAFF
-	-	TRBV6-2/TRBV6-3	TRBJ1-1	TGTGCCAGCAGTTACTCGACGGGGAACGTATGGACTGAAGCTTTCTTT	CASSYSTGNVWTEAFF
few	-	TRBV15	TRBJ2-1	TGTGCCACCAGCAGAGACGGGACCGGTTACAATGAGCAGTTCTTC	CATSRDGTGYNEQFF
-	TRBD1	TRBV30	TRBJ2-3	TGTGCCTGGAGTCCGACGGGACAGGTCAGCACAGATACGCAGTATTTT	CAWSPTGQVSTDTQYF